This T cell receptor beta chain was found in a study of regulatory T cells in long-lasting Graves disease. To make TCR beta libraries, researchers used iRepertoire HTBI primers and Arm-PCR of CDR3 regions. TCRdb re-called the multiplex PCR reads through MiXCR, storing one row per CDR3 protein. The repertoire consists of approximately 270,000 distinct CDR3 sequences, with 15% to 20% occurring once and the leading ten covering 14%. Time point of the sample: newly diagnosed GD, antithyroid drugs for less than 3 months. The TCR library was made from RNA extracted from PBMCs. V lost 4 bases and J 5 bases, leaving 17 bases between the germline ends. CDR3 size: 15 residues. Germline CDR1 and CDR2: SGHNT and YENEEA. These sequences were also reported in another study, on T cells in Graves' hyperthyroidism and ophthalmopathy.

The V gene is TRBV11-3, the J gene TRBJ1-2; the D gene is possibly TRBD1 (6 bases). This receptor was identified in a woman aged 25 to 39 with Graves disease. Sequencing used peripheral blood mononuclear cells (PBMCs), obtained at new diagnosis, from a patient treated with antithyroid drugs. The chain's CDR3 is CASSSRTTGQYGYTF. CDR3 nucleotides: TGTGCCAGCAGCTCCCGCACAACAGGGCAATATGGCTACACCTTC.